This TCR beta chain was sequenced in a study of blood T cell repertoires in COVID-19. Study details: The United States, Italy and Spain provided the acute and convalescent COVID-19 samples. PBMCs, B-cell-depleted T cells, or T cells were the source of the cDNA or gDNA that made up the material.

The V and J ends lost 3 bases and 7 bases respectively, with 13 bases between them. Germline loops: CDR1 SGHRS, CDR2 YFSETQ. This CDR3 spans 13 amino acids. Authors' analysis steps: How many nucleated cells were present was estimated from reference gene primer amplification. Clones were sequenced by immunoSEQ multiplex PCR, and TCRdb holds only the in-frame ones, with some missing. V and J calls and clone size come straight from that table; D and trimming were deduced from the DNA. Among around 120,000 clones listed, over 80% were seen once. Sequencing used peripheral blood. J is TRBJ1-2 and V is TRBV5-1; D might be TRBD1 (5 bases). The receptor's source is a woman in her sixties or seventies with acute or convalescent COVID-19. This chain's CDR3 is CASSWDGGVGYTF. In DNA form, the CDR3 reads TGCGCCAGCAGCTGGGACGGAGGGGTTGGCTACACCTTC.